A single sample gave rise to the 18 T cell receptor beta chains below, sequenced in a study of T cell responses to AZD1222 COVID-19 vaccine. Only in-frame clones appear in the TCRdb table, and some are missing; sequencing was by immunoSEQ multiplex PCR. This repertoire shows around 120,000 clones, around nine tenths found once; its top ten account for 11%. The sequenced sample was peripheral blood, obtained on day 0 of MenACWY control vaccination. These TCRs come from an adult in good health.

The chain is built from TRBV3-1 (or the pseudogene TRBV3-2) and TRBJ2-7; D not certain. The CDR3 is made up of 16 amino acids. V was cut by 0 bases and J by 0 bases, with 12 bases left in between. Germline lookup yields CDR1 LGHDT and CDR2 YNNKEL (reference sequence). CDR3 in DNA: TGTGCCAGCAGCCAAGAAGGGCGAAGAGACTCCTACGAGCAGTACTTC. Protein product: CASSQEGRRDSYEQYF.

In DNA form, the CDR3 reads TGTGCCAGCAGAATGAACACTGAAGCTTTCTTT. This sequence encodes CASRMNTEAFF. This chain connects TRBV2 to TRBJ1-1; D is unresolved. Germline assignment: CDR1 SNHLY and CDR2 FYNNEI. This CDR3 has 11 residues. Deletions cut 6 bases from V and 0 bases from J, with 2 bases between.

V and J are TRBV10-3 and TRBJ2-1; D perhaps matches TRBD2 (5 bases). Germline V gene data show CDR1 as ENHRY and CDR2 as SYGVKD. CDR3 length equals 13 residues. Deletions cut 8 bases from V and 8 bases from J, with 16 bases between. CDR3 DNA sequence: TGTGCCATCTTAAGCGGCCCTGGGGATGAGCAGTTCTTC. It encodes CAILSGPGDEQFF.

The genes are TRBV5-5 and TRBJ2-7, with D unresolved. The V gene lost 0 bases and the J gene lost 2 bases, with 6 bases spanning the gap. Germline CDR1 reads SGHKS; CDR2 reads YYEKEE (reference sequence). The CDR3 contains 13 residues. The CDR3, as DNA: TGTGCCAGCAGCTTGGCCGGGCCCTACGAGCAGTACTTC. This codes for CASSLAGPYEQYF. Complete variable domain (other parts from reference TRBV5-5 and TRBJ2-7): DAGVTQSPTHLIKTRGQQVTLRCSPISGHKSVSWYQQVLGQGPQFIFQYYEKEERGRGNFPDRFSARQFPNYSSELNVNALLLGDSALYLCASSLAGPYEQYFGPGTRLTVT.

The chain combines TRBV7-9 with TRBJ1-1; D is unresolved. V was clipped by 1 base and J by 4 bases, with 10 bases between them. The CDR3 is 14 amino acids. CDR1 is SEHNR, CDR2 FQNEAQ, per germline (reference sequence). The chain's CDR3 is CASSLDLGGTEAFF. DNA for the CDR3: TGTGCCAGCAGCTTAGACTTGGGCGGCACTGAAGCTTTCTTT.

V usage is TRBV5-4 and J usage is TRBJ2-7; the match to TRBD2 covers 7 bases. Trimming took 2 bases from V and 2 from J; bases not matched to a gene: 4. This CDR3 has 14 residues. Germline V CDR1 and CDR2: SGHNT, YYREEE (reference sequence). The CDR3: CASSLTSVPYEQYF. CDR3 sequence (DNA): TGTGCCAGCAGCTTAACTAGCGTTCCCTACGAGCAGTACTTC.

The rearrangement joins TRBV7-2 to TRBJ2-1, with TRBD1 matching over 9 bases. With 5 bases clipped from V and 7 bases from J, the junction kept 15 bases outside the gene matches. The CDR3 spans 17 residues. Per germline, CDR1 SGHTA and CDR2 FQGNSA. CDR3 in DNA: TGTGCCAGCAGCGTCTCGGCCGGGACAGGGCGTAGGAATGAGCAGTTCTTC. Amino acids: CASSVSAGTGRRNEQFF.

This chain uses TRBV5-1 with TRBJ2-2, with D tentatively TRBD1 or TRBD2 (5 bases each). With 5 bases removed from V and 1 base from J, the gap between germline ends came to 15 bases. Germline-derived CDR1 and CDR2 are SGHRS and YFSETQ. The CDR3 sequence is 16 residues long. Written as DNA, the CDR3 is TGCGCCAGCAGTTTAGGGACCGCCAAGAACACCGGGGAGCTGTTTTTT. Encoded protein: CASSLGTAKNTGELFF.

The CDR3 protein is CASSETGAKTYEQYF. The DNA for the CDR3 is TGTGCCAGCAGCGAGACAGGGGCGAAGACCTACGAGCAGTACTTC. The chain employs TRBV25-1 and TRBJ2-7; 8 positions match TRBD1. This CDR3 spans 15 amino acids. Germline trimming cut 6 bases from V and 2 bases from J; bases unmatched to any gene: 9. Per the germline V gene, CDR1 is MGHDK and CDR2 is SYGVNS.

The V and J genes are TRBV2 and TRBJ1-1; D unclear. Germline loops: CDR1 SNHLY, CDR2 FYNNEI. V lost 0 bases and J 4 bases, leaving 9 bases between the germline ends. This CDR3 comprises 14 residues. The CDR3 DNA follows: TGTGCCAGCAGTGAAGCGGGAGGCGGCACTGAAGCTTTCTTT. Amino acids: CASSEAGGGTEAFF.

This chain joins TRBV24-1 and TRBJ2-5, with 11 bases matching TRBD2. Germline V CDR1 and CDR2: KGHDR, SFDVKD. The CDR3 is 18 residues long. The ends lost 8 bases at V and 0 bases at J; junction bases unmatched: 13. The CDR3 DNA reads as TGTGCCACCACTGGGTCCGGGACTAGCGGAGAGTACCAAGAGACCCAGTACTTC. Translation gives CATTGSGTSGEYQETQYF.

This chain's CDR3 is CASTPLGGGANYGYTF. In DNA form, the CDR3 reads TGTGCCAGTACCCCGCTCGGGGGAGGGGCCAACTATGGCTACACCTTC. The rearrangement uses TRBV19 and TRBJ1-2, with a weak D call TRBD1 (5 bases). Germline V gene data show CDR1 as LNHDA and CDR2 as SQIVND (reference sequence). V shed 7 bases and J shed 2 bases, with 20 bases lying between them. This CDR3 is 16 amino acids long.

V gene TRBV6-4 combines with J gene TRBJ1-2, with D perhaps TRBD1 (6 bases). Looked up from germline, CDR1 is MRHNA and CDR2 is SNTAGT. The length of the CDR3 is 15 residues. Trimming stripped 5 bases from V and 3 bases from J, with 16 bases between. CDR3: CASSLNRDTYYGYTF. The CDR3, as DNA: TGTGCCAGCAGTCTGAACCGGGACACCTACTATGGCTACACCTTC.

The CDR3 DNA reads TGCGCCAGCAGCTCCTCTGTCCGGGGGCGACCTAATGAAAAACTGTTTTTT. It encodes CASSSSVRGRPNEKLFF. V and J are TRBV5-1 and TRBJ1-4; maybe TRBD1 (6 bases). Trimming pared 3 bases from V and 3 bases from J, leaving 18 bases between. The length of the CDR3 is 17 residues. Germline CDR1 SGHRS, CDR2 YFSETQ.

The chain joins TRBV5-6 to TRBJ2-7; D remains unclear. V lost 3 bases and J 7 bases, leaving 11 bases between the germline ends. This CDR3 is 12 amino acids long. Germline values: CDR1 SGHDT, CDR2 YYEEEE. The CDR3 DNA reads TGTGCCAGCAGCTCTAGGGTGGGGGAGCAGTACTTC. Translation: CASSSRVGEQYF.

V gene TRBV24-1 combines with J gene TRBJ1-5; 8 nucleotides match TRBD1. The CDR3 consists of 15 residues. CDR1 and CDR2 (germline): KGHDR, SFDVKD. V shed 5 bases and J 4 bases; nucleotides not matched to a gene: 6. The CDR3 sequence: CATSGTGPGNQPQHF. The DNA for the CDR3 is TGTGCCACCAGTGGGACAGGGCCCGGGAATCAGCCCCAGCATTTT.

This sequence joins TRBV30 and TRBJ1-4; D is uncertain. CDR3 length: 14 amino acids. Trimming stripped 7 bases from V and 5 bases from J, with 17 bases between. Per the germline V gene, CDR1 is GTSNPN and CDR2 is SVGIG (reference sequence). In nucleotides, the CDR3 is TGTGCCTCACAAAGCAGACAATCCAATGAAAAACTGTTTTTT. As protein: CASQSRQSNEKLFF.

This rearrangement joins TRBV2 to TRBJ2-5; D gene uncertain. V was pared by 7 bases and J by 4 bases, with 16 bases between. The CDR3 has 14 amino acids. Germline V gives CDR1 SNHLY, CDR2 FYNNEI. For the CDR3, the DNA is TGTGCCAGCATGGCGTATGGTGGGTTAGAGACCCAGTACTTC. Protein sequence: CASMAYGGLETQYF.